This is a list of T cell receptor beta chains from one sample in a study of blood T cell repertoires in COVID-19. The repertoire was sequenced with immunoSEQ multiplex PCR; TCRdb's copy has only in-frame clones and lacks some. Seen here are 120,000 to 150,000 clones, roughly 87% observed once, and the top ten hold 1.5% to 2%. Sequencing was done on a sample of peripheral blood. These receptors originate from a human donor in a cohort sampled during active COVID-19. The CDR3 runs from the conserved cysteine through the conserved F or W. The D gene is left open where the match is weak. Clone size is stated in some rows and not others, as once, few, many or a class when expanded.

d_call | j_call | clone_size | v_call | cdr3_nt | cdr3_aa
- | TRBJ1-6 | - | TRBV18 | TGTGCCAATGCCGGGGGGCCTGATAATTCACCCCTCCACTTT | CANAGGPDNSPLHF
- | TRBJ1-2 | - | TRBV19 | TGTGCCAGTAGTCCTGTCTCGGGGGGCTACACCTTC | CASSPVSGGYTF
- | TRBJ1-6 | - | TRBV27 | TGTGCCAGCAAGCCAGGGGTAAATTCACCCCTCCACTTT | CASKPGVNSPLHF
TRBD1 | TRBJ2-7 | - | TRBV12-3/TRBV12-4 | TGTGCCAGCAGACGAGACAGGGGCGAGCAGTACTTC | CASRRDRGEQYF
TRBD2 | TRBJ2-3 | - | TRBV4-3 | TGCGCCAGCAGCCGTCGACTAGCGGCAGAGGGGACGCAGTATTTT | CASSRRLAAEGTQYF
- | TRBJ2-7 | - | TRBV4-2 | TGTGCCAGCAGCCAAGATTTTGACAGATCCTACGAGCAGTACTTC | CASSQDFDRSYEQYF
- | TRBJ1-2 | - | TRBV3-1/TRBV3-2 | TGTGCCAGCAGCCAAGGGGGCCAGGGTTATGGCTACACCTTC | CASSQGGQGYGYTF
TRBD2 | TRBJ2-3 | - | TRBV5-1 | TGCGCCAGCAGCTTGGCGAGACTAGCGGACCACACAGATACGCAGTATTTT | CASSLARLADHTDTQYF
TRBD1 | TRBJ1-2 | - | TRBV6-5 | TGTGCCAGCACCTCGACAGGGTATGGCTACACCTTC | CASTSTGYGYTF
TRBD2 | TRBJ2-7 | few | TRBV6-1 | TGTGCCAGCAGTGAAGGTAGCGGGGTACCCTACGAGCAGTACTTC | CASSEGSGVPYEQYF
TRBD1 | TRBJ2-1 | once | TRBV19 | TGTGCCAGTAGTATCGACAGGGACAATGAGCAGTTCTTC | CASSIDRDNEQFF
TRBD1 | TRBJ1-2 | - | TRBV9 | TGTGCCAGCAGCGTGACGACAGGGAACTATGGCTACACCTTC | CASSVTTGNYGYTF
TRBD2 | TRBJ2-5 | - | TRBV12-5 | TGTGCTAGTGGTGCTAGCGGGGAAGAGACCCAGTACTTC | CASGASGEETQYF
- | TRBJ1-4 | - | TRBV6-1 | TGTGCCAGCAGTGGGCAGGGTGGCTTTGCAACTAATGAAAAACTGTTTTTT | CASSGQGGFATNEKLFF
- | TRBJ1-5 | few | TRBV7-8 | TGTGCCAGCAGCTCTAGTCGAGTCAGCAATCAGCCCCAGCATTTT | CASSSSRVSNQPQHF
TRBD1 | TRBJ1-1 | - | TRBV5-1 | TGCGCCAGCAGCACCCTGACAGGGGGCGGAACTGAAGCTTTCTTT | CASSTLTGGGTEAFF
TRBD2 | TRBJ2-3 | - | TRBV7-2 | TGTGCCAGCAGCTTAGCGCGAGCGGGGGGGACAGATACGCAGTATTTT | CASSLARAGGTDTQYF
TRBD1 | TRBJ1-4 | - | TRBV7-9 | TGTGCCAGCAGTAGACAGGGTTTTGAAAAACTGTTTTTT | CASSRQGFEKLFF
- | TRBJ2-3 | - | TRBV4-2 | TGTGCCAGCAGCCAAACCCTGACTAGGGAGGCGGGGGCGAGAACGGGTGATACAGATACGCAGTATTTT | CASSQTLTREAGARTGDTDTQYF
- | TRBJ1-3 | - | TRBV11-2 | TGTGCCAGCAGCTTAGATCGGGTCAGTCTCTCTGGAAACACCATATATTTT | CASSLDRVSLSGNTIYF
TRBD1 | TRBJ1-1 | - | TRBV19 | TGTGCCAGTACCGGGACAGGGAGGACTGAAGCTTTCTTT | CASTGTGRTEAFF
- | TRBJ2-4 | once | TRBV11-2 | TGTGCCAGCAGCTTAATGGCACAGGGCCAAAACATTCAGTACTTC | CASSLMAQGQNIQYF
- | TRBJ2-1 | - | TRBV13 | TGTGCCAGCAGCGCGAGGGCAGGGCAGTTCTTC | CASSARAGQFF
TRBD1 | TRBJ1-2 | - | TRBV5-1 | TGCGCCAGCAGCTCCGGGACAGCCTATGGCTACACCTTC | CASSSGTAYGYTF
- | TRBJ1-5 | - | TRBV19 | TGTGCCAGTAGTTGGGCAGGCCCCTATAGCAATCAGCCCCAGCATTTT | CASSWAGPYSNQPQHF
- | TRBJ1-2 | - | TRBV29-1 | TGCAGCGTTGGACGAGCGCAGGGTTTTGGCTACACCTTC | CSVGRAQGFGYTF
- | TRBJ2-5 | - | TRBV11-2 | TGTGCCAGCGGTCCAGGGGCACAAGAGACCCAGTACTTC | CASGPGAQETQYF
- | TRBJ1-2 | - | TRBV4-3 | TGCGCCAGCAGCCCCATTAATCGGGACTTAAACTATGGCTACACCTTC | CASSPINRDLNYGYTF
- | TRBJ2-5 | - | TRBV7-9 | TGTGCCAGCAGCTCACCCCCGACAGGAGAAGAGACCCAGTACTTC | CASSSPPTGEETQYF
TRBD1 | TRBJ1-1 | once | TRBV19 | TGTGCCAGTAGTTTCATGACAGGGGGCTTGAACACTGAAGCTTTCTTT | CASSFMTGGLNTEAFF
- | TRBJ2-5 | - | TRBV20-1 | TGCAGTGCTAGTGAGGTGGCTTTACAAGAGACCCAGTACTTC | CSASEVALQETQYF
- | TRBJ2-7 | - | TRBV6-5 | TGTGCCAGCACCACAGGTACCTACGAGCAGTACTTC | CASTTGTYEQYF
TRBD2 | TRBJ2-1 | once | TRBV19 | TGTGCCAGTAGTATAGTTAGACTAGCGGGGGGAAACTCCTACAATGAGCAGTTCTTC | CASSIVRLAGGNSYNEQFF
- | TRBJ2-5 | - | TRBV10-2 | TGCGCCAGCAGTGCCGGCAGGGCGTACCGCAGGGAGACCCAGTACTTC | CASSAGRAYRRETQYF
- | TRBJ1-2 | - | TRBV5-1 | TGCGCCAGCAGCTTGGCCTCAGGGGACTATGGCTACACCTTC | CASSLASGDYGYTF
TRBD2 | TRBJ2-3 | - | TRBV20-1 | TGCAGTGCTAGTTCCCGGGGAGGGTTCACAGATACGCAGTATTTT | CSASSRGGFTDTQYF
- | TRBJ2-3 | - | TRBV30 | TGTGCCTGGAGTGTGGGGAGAGGAGCAGATACGCAGTATTTT | CAWSVGRGADTQYF
TRBD1 | TRBJ1-4 | - | TRBV3-1/TRBV3-2 | TGTGCCAGCAGCCCACAGGGGCATGGAGAACTGTTTTTT | CASSPQGHGELFF
- | TRBJ1-3 | - | TRBV27 | TGTGCCAGCAGTTCCCGCAGCTCTGGAAACACCATATATTTT | CASSSRSSGNTIYF
TRBD1 | TRBJ1-6 | - | TRBV10-3 | TGTGCCATCAGTCGGGACAGAGAAAGGTCACCCCTCCACTTT | CAISRDRERSPLHF
- | TRBJ1-2 | - | TRBV6-1 | TGTGCCAGCAGTGAAGGACAGCTCCTCTATGGCTACACCTTC | CASSEGQLLYGYTF
TRBD1 | TRBJ1-3 | once | TRBV29-1 | TGCAGCGTTAACCCGGGACAGGAAGCTGGAAACACCATATATTTT | CSVNPGQEAGNTIYF